These T cell receptor beta chains were read from a single sample in a study of blood T cell repertoires in COVID-19. Using immunoSEQ multiplex PCR, the repertoire was profiled, and TCRdb retains in-frame clones only, with some absent. The repertoire holds about 180,000 clones, with around 85% as singletons. Sequences were obtained from peripheral blood. The receptors derive from a man aged 55 to 70 with acute or convalescent COVID-19. The CDR3 runs from the conserved cysteine through the conserved F or W. D genes are given only for firm matches.

j_gene: TRBJ1-3; v_gene: TRBV28; d_gene: NA; CDR3aa: CASSRGSGNTIYF; CDR3nt: TGTGCCAGCAGCCGGGGGTCCGGAAACACCATATATTTT
j_gene: TRBJ2-1; v_gene: TRBV5-1; d_gene: TRBD1; CDR3aa: CASSFWDRAGNEQFF; CDR3nt: TGCGCCAGCAGCTTTTGGGACAGGGCTGGCAATGAGCAGTTCTTC
j_gene: TRBJ2-4; v_gene: TRBV19; d_gene: TRBD1; CDR3aa: CASRRERGQNIQYF; CDR3nt: TGTGCCAGTAGGAGGGAGAGGGGGCAAAACATTCAGTACTTC
j_gene: TRBJ2-7; v_gene: TRBV4-1; d_gene: TRBD1; CDR3aa: CASSPRQGSEQYF; CDR3nt: TGCGCCAGCAGCCCTAGACAGGGTAGCGAGCAGTACTTC
j_gene: TRBJ2-1; v_gene: TRBV28; d_gene: TRBD2; CDR3aa: CASSRLAEYNEQFF; CDR3nt: TGTGCCAGCAGCCGACTAGCGGAGTACAATGAGCAGTTCTTC
j_gene: TRBJ1-4; v_gene: TRBV7-2; d_gene: TRBD1; CDR3aa: CASSSHQGEVNEKLFF; CDR3nt: TGTGCCAGCAGCTCACACCAGGGGGAAGTTAATGAAAAACTGTTTTTT
j_gene: TRBJ2-1; v_gene: TRBV2; d_gene: TRBD2; CDR3aa: CASSPPVRSGKGEQFF; CDR3nt: TGTGCCAGCAGTCCACCCGTCCGTAGCGGGAAGGGTGAGCAGTTCTTC
j_gene: TRBJ2-1; v_gene: TRBV6-5; d_gene: TRBD2; CDR3aa: CASSYAVAGYNEQFF; CDR3nt: TGTGCCAGCAGTTACGCGGTAGCGGGATACAATGAGCAGTTCTTC
j_gene: TRBJ2-1; v_gene: TRBV18; d_gene: TRBD2; CDR3aa: CASSPPGGLAGMGEQFF; CDR3nt: TGTGCCAGCTCACCACCGGGGGGTCTAGCGGGAATGGGTGAGCAGTTCTTC
j_gene: TRBJ2-1; v_gene: TRBV19; d_gene: NA; CDR3aa: CASSTYGNEQFF; CDR3nt: TGTGCCAGTAGTACCTATGGCAATGAGCAGTTCTTC
j_gene: TRBJ1-2; v_gene: TRBV10-1; d_gene: NA; CDR3aa: CASSGSGGGESANYGYTF; CDR3nt: TGCGCCAGCAGTGGATCAGGCGGGGGCGAATCAGCTAACTATGGCTACACCTTC
j_gene: TRBJ1-2; v_gene: TRBV4-3; d_gene: TRBD1; CDR3aa: CASSQESRGRSGYTF; CDR3nt: TGCGCCAGCAGCCAAGAAAGTAGGGGGCGATCTGGCTACACCTTC
j_gene: TRBJ2-3; v_gene: TRBV9; d_gene: NA; CDR3aa: CASSVGAGRSMDTQYF; CDR3nt: TGTGCCAGCAGCGTAGGGGCGGGACGGAGTATGGATACGCAGTATTTT
j_gene: TRBJ2-2; v_gene: TRBV9; d_gene: TRBD1; CDR3aa: CASRDRGNTGELFF; CDR3nt: TGTGCCAGCCGTGACAGGGGGAACACCGGGGAGCTGTTTTTT